Below, 7 T cell receptor beta chains from the same sample are listed, as sequenced in a study of blood T cell repertoires in COVID-19. Sequencing used immunoSEQ multiplex PCR; TCRdb keeps in-frame clones, though not all of them. The sample lists roughly 200,000 clones, 80% to 90% occurring once. Sequences were obtained from PBMCs or T cells enriched from blood (not recorded which). The receptors originated from a man aged 25 to 40 who had recovered from COVID-19.

CDR3 loop: CASSYTDNQPQHF. The CDR3, as DNA: TGTGCCAGCAGTTACACAGACAATCAGCCCCAGCATTTT. V gene TRBV6-5 combines with J gene TRBJ1-5; no reliable D call. V gave up 2 bases and J gave up 3 bases, with 5 bases separating them. CDR1 and CDR2 from the germline V gene are MNHEY and SVGAGI. The CDR3 has 13 residues.

The count of this clone is one. The chain combines TRBV27 with TRBJ2-7, with TRBD2 matching 10 bases. The germline V gene encodes CDR1 MNHEY and CDR2 SMNVEV (reference sequence). Germline trimming cut 5 bases from V and 4 bases from J; bases unmatched to any gene: 8. The CDR3 runs 15 residues. Here the CDR3 DNA reads TGTGCCAGCAGTCACCCGTCTAGCGGGGGTTACGAGCAGTACTTC. It codes for CASSHPSSGGYEQYF.

The V and J genes are TRBV27 and TRBJ2-3; 9 positions agree with TRBD2. The CDR3 is made up of 15 amino acids. V lost 7 bases, J lost 2 bases, and 7 bases stayed unmatched. CDR1 and CDR2 (germline): MNHEY, SMNVEV (reference sequence). The CDR3 region is CASTLVAGVTDTQYF. CDR3 bases: TGTGCCAGCACCCTCGTAGCGGGGGTCACAGATACGCAGTATTTT.

The chain uses TRBV6-5 and TRBJ2-1; 8 bases are a match to TRBD2. This CDR3 is 15 amino acids long. Trimming cost V 6 bases and J 4 bases; bases outside gene matches: 8. CDR1 MNHEY and CDR2 SVGAGI come from the germline V gene. CDR3 sequence (DNA): TGTGCCAGCAGGAACGACGGGACTAGTTACAATGAGCAGTTCTTC. Its translation: CASRNDGTSYNEQFF.

The chain links TRBV30 to TRBJ2-7; TRBD1 agrees at 7 bases. This CDR3 has 15 residues. Germline V gene lookup returns CDR1 GTSNPN and CDR2 SVGIG (reference sequence). The J segment lost 3 bases and the V segment lost 0 bases, leaving 8 bases of the junction unmatched. In nucleotides, the CDR3 is TGTGCCTGGAGTGTGGCGTTGGCAGGGGGCTACGAGCAGTACTTC. Protein: CAWSVALAGGYEQYF.

V gene TRBV30 combines with J gene TRBJ2-7, with D possibly being TRBD2 (6 bases). The CDR3 length is 15 residues. The V and J ends lost 2 bases and 2 bases respectively, with 16 bases between them. CDR1 and CDR2 from the germline V gene are GTSNPN and SVGIG (reference sequence). The CDR3 nucleotides read TGTGCCTGGAGTCCTAGTTGGGAGGAGACCTACGAGCAGTACTTC. This sequence encodes CAWSPSWEETYEQYF.

This CDR3 reads CASSQARTGGTGELFF. The CDR3 DNA is TGCGCCAGCAGCCAAGCAAGGACAGGGGGAACCGGGGAGCTGTTTTTT. The chain is built from TRBV4-3 and TRBJ2-2; 10 nucleotides line up with TRBD1. Germline V lookup: CDR1 LGHNA, CDR2 YSLEER. J lost 5 bases, V lost 1 base, and 4 bases had no gene match. CDR3 length: 16 amino acids.